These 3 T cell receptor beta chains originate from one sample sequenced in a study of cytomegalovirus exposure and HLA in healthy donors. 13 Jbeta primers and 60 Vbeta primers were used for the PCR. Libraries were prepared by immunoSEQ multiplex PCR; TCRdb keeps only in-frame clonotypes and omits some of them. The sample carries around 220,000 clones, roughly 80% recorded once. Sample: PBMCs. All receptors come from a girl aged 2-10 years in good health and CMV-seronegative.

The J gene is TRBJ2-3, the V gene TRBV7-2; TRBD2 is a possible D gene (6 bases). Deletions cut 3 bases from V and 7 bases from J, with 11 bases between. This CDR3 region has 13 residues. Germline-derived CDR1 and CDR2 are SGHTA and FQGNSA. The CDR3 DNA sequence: TGTGCCAGCAGCTTGGGCGGGGTGAATACGCAGTATTTT. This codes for CASSLGGVNTQYF. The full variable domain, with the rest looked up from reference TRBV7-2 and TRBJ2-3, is GAGVSQSPSNKVTEKGKDVELRCDPISGHTALYWYRQSLGQGLEFLIYFQGNSAPDKSGLPSDRFSAERTGGSVSTLTIQRTQQEDSAVYLCASSLGGVNTQYFGPGTRLTVL.

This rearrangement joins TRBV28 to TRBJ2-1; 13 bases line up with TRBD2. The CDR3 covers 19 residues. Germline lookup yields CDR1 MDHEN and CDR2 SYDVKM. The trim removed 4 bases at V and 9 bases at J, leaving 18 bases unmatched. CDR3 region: CASSSSPLPLAGGFREQFF. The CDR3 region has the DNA TGTGCCAGCAGTTCCTCCCCTCTTCCACTAGCGGGGGGGTTTCGTGAGCAGTTCTTC.

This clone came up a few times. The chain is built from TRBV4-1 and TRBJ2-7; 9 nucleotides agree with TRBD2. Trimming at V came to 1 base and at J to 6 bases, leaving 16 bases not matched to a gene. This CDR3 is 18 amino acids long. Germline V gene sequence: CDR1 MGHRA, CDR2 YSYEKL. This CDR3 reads CASSQGQGGLAGSIEQYF. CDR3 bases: TGCGCCAGCAGCCAAGGGCAGGGGGGGCTAGCGGGGTCAATCGAGCAGTACTTC.